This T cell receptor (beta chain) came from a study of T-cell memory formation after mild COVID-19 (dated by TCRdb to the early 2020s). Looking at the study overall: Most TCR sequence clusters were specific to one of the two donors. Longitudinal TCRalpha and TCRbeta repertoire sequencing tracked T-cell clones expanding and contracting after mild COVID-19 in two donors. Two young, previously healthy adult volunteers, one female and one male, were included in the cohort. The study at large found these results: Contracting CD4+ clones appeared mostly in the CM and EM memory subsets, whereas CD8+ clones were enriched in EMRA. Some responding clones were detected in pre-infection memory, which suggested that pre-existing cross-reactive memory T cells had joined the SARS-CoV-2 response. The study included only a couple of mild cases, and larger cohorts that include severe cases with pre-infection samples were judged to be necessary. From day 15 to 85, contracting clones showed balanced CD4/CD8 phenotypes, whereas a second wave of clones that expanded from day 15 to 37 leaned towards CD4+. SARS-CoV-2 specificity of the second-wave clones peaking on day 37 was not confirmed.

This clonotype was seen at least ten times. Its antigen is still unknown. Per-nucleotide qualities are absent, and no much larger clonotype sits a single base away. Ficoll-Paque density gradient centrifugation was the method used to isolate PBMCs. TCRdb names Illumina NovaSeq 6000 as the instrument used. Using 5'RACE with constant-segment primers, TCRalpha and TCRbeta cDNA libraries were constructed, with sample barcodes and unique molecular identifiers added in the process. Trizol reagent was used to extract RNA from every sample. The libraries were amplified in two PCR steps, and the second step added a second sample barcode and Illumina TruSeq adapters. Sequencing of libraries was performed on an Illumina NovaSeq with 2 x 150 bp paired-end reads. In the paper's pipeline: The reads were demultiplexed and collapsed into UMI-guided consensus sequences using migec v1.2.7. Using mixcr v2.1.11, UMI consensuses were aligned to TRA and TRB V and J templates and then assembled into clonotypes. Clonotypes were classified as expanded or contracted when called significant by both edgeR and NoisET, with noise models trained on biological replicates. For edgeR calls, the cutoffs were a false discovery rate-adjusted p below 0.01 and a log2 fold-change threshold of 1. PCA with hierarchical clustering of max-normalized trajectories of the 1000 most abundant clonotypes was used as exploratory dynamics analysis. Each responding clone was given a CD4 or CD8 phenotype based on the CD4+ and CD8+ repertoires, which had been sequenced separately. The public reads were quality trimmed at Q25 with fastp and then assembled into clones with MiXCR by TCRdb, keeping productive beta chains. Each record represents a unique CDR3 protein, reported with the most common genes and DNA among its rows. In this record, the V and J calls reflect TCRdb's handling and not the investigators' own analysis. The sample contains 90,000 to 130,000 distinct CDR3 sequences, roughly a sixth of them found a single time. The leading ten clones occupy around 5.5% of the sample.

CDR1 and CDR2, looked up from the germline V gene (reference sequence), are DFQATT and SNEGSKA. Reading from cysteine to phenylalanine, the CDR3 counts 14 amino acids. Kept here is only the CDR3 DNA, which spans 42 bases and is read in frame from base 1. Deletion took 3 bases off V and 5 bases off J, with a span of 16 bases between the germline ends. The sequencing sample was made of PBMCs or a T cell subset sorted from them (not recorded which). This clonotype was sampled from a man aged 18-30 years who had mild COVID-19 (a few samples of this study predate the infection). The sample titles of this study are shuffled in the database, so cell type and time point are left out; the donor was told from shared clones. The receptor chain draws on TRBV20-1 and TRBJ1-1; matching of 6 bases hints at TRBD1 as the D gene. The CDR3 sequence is CSAREGGRGTEAFF. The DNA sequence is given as TGCAGTGCTAGGGAGGGGGGACGGGGAACTGAAGCTTTCTTT.